The 10 T cell receptor beta chains below all came from one sample that was sequenced in a study of blood T cell repertoires in COVID-19. Produced via immunoSEQ multiplex PCR; TCRdb's table is partial and in-frame only. Of about 330,000 clones listed, about 82% were seen once; the top ten hold around 1.7%. Sequencing used peripheral blood. Receptors originate from a woman aged 50 to 65 with acute or convalescent COVID-19.

This clone was picked up one time. CDR3 protein: CASMAGSESYEQYF. CDR3 DNA: TGTGCCAGCATGGCCGGGAGTGAGTCCTACGAGCAGTACTTC. This rearrangement joins TRBV2 to TRBJ2-7, with a tentative D call TRBD2 (6 bases). The CDR3 totals 14 residues. Germline CDR1 is SNHLY and CDR2 is FYNNEI. The ends were cut back, 7 bases at V and 1 base at J, with 14 bases in the middle. Drawing the rest from reference TRBV2 and TRBJ2-7, the complete variable domain is EPEVTQTPSHQVTQMGQEVILRCVPISNHLYFYWYRQILGQKVEFLVSFYNNEISEKSEIFDDQFSVERPDGSNFTLKIRSTKLEDSAMYFCASMAGSESYEQYFGPGTRLTVT.

The chain recombines TRBV18 with TRBJ1-1, with 7 bases lining up with TRBD1. J gave up 7 bases and V 0 bases, and 2 bases lay outside the gene matches. Germline CDR1 and CDR2: KGHSH and LQKENI. The CDR3 is 13 amino acids. This chain's CDR3 is CASSPPQGGEAFF. The CDR3 coding sequence is TGTGCCAGCTCACCACCTCAGGGGGGTGAAGCTTTCTTT. Supplemented by reference TRBV18 and TRBJ1-1, the full variable domain reads NAGVMQNPRHLVRRRGQEARLRCSPMKGHSHVYWYRQLPEEGLKFMVYLQKENIIDESGMPKERFSAEFPKEGPSILRIQQVVRGDSAAYFCASSPPQGGEAFFGQGTRLTVV.

The rearrangement links TRBV5-5 to TRBJ2-5; 8 bases map to TRBD1. CDR3 length: 15 residues. The germline CDR1 and CDR2 sequences are SGHKS and YYEKEE (reference sequence). V lost 3 bases and J lost 3; bases outside the gene matches: 7. The CDR3 is CASSSGTGWEETQYF. In DNA, the CDR3 is TGTGCCAGCAGCTCAGGGACAGGCTGGGAAGAGACCCAGTACTTC. The full variable domain, rest sourced from reference TRBV5-5 and TRBJ2-5, is DAGVTQSPTHLIKTRGQQVTLRCSPISGHKSVSWYQQVLGQGPQFIFQYYEKEERGRGNFPDRFSARQFPNYSSELNVNALLLGDSALYLCASSSGTGWEETQYFGPGTRLLVL.

This clone is a singleton in its sample. The V call is TRBV7-3, the J call TRBJ1-2; 11 nucleotides line up with TRBD1. V gave up 6 bases and J gave up 7 bases; unmatched junction bases: 4. The CDR3 has 13 residues. Germline lookup yields CDR1 SGHTA and CDR2 FQGTGA. This CDR3 is CASRPGTGGGYTF. The CDR3 coding sequence is TGTGCCAGCAGACCCGGGACAGGGGGTGGCTACACCTTC.

This clone was recorded only once. The V and J genes are TRBV30 and TRBJ1-1; D may be TRBD1 (5 bases). Germline V gene data show CDR1 as GTSNPN and CDR2 as SVGIG (reference sequence). V dropped 2 bases and J dropped 4 bases, with 17 bases sitting between them. The CDR3 is 15 amino acids. CDR3 sequence (DNA): TGTGCCTGGAGTCTACCATTGACAGTGCGCACTGAAGCTTTCTTT. Its translation is CAWSLPLTVRTEAFF.

The genes are TRBV2 and TRBJ1-1; perhaps TRBD1 as D (5 bases). The CDR3 length is 13 residues. Per the germline V gene, CDR1 is SNHLY and CDR2 is FYNNEI. Trimming took off 10 bases at V and 1 base at J, with 13 bases between the two ends. In DNA form, the CDR3 reads TGTGCCACCTGGGGCAGATGGAACACTGAAGCTTTCTTT. Amino acids: CATWGRWNTEAFF. The variable domain in full, completed from reference TRBV2 and TRBJ1-1, reads EPEVTQTPSHQVTQMGQEVILRCVPISNHLYFYWYRQILGQKVEFLVSFYNNEISEKSEIFDDQFSVERPDGSNFTLKIRSTKLEDSAMYFCATWGRWNTEAFFGQGTRLTVV.

This rearrangement joins TRBV18 to TRBJ1-2, with 8 bases that match TRBD1. The CDR3 consists of 13 residues. Per germline, CDR1 KGHSH and CDR2 LQKENI. Losses at the gene ends were 3 bases for V and 6 bases for J; bases not matched to a gene: 3. The CDR3: CASSPQQGDGYTF. The CDR3 DNA follows: TGTGCCAGCTCACCCCAACAGGGGGATGGCTACACCTTC.

The chain couples TRBV4-1 to TRBJ2-1; TRBD2 aligns across 8 bases. The trim removed 4 bases at V and 8 bases at J, leaving 10 bases unmatched. The CDR3 has 15 residues. Germline V gene sequence: CDR1 MGHRA, CDR2 YSYEKL. The CDR3, as DNA: TGCGCCAGCAGCCGGCCCAGCGGGAGTGTTGATGAGCAGTTCTTC. Protein product: CASSRPSGSVDEQFF.

The V call is TRBV11-2, the J call TRBJ1-3; TRBD1 might be the D (6 bases). V was pared by 1 base and J by 16 bases, with 17 bases between. Germline assignment: CDR1 SGHAT and CDR2 FQNNGV. The CDR3 runs to 13 residues. The CDR3 region has the DNA TGTGCCAGCAGCTTAGGAACAGGGCGTAGACTCTATTTT. Translation gives CASSLGTGRRLYF. Full variable domain (remainder filled in from reference TRBV11-2 and TRBJ1-3): EAGVAQSPRYKIIEKRQSVAFWCNPISGHATLYWYQQILGQGPKLLIQFQNNGVVDDSQLPKDRFSAERLKGVDSTLKIQPAKLEDSAVYLCASSLGTGRRLYFGEGSWLTVV.

The chain joins TRBV10-3 to TRBJ2-7, with 8 bases that match TRBD1. The CDR3 totals 14 residues. Germline CDR1 ENHRY, CDR2 SYGVKD. Trimming removed 2 bases from V and 5 bases from J; junction bases left unmatched: 5. CDR3 nucleotide sequence: TGTGCCATCAGTGAGGGCAGGGGGCTCGACGAGCAGTACTTC. Amino acids: CAISEGRGLDEQYF.